This T cell receptor beta chain was sequenced during a study of cytomegalovirus exposure and HLA in healthy donors. Study context: Across some 400 genotyped donors, roughly 85% landed in the Caucasian-associated ancestry cluster. Regarding the study as a whole: A later analysis linked a missense variant in DCLRE1C to the trimming of TCR beta V and J genes. The dataset shows that most TCR sequences were rare, while some public TCRs occurred in many donors. Analyses of presence and absence presupposed an approximately uniform sequencing depth across donors.

V was trimmed by 2 bases and J by 7 bases, leaving 8 bases between them. Germline-derived CDR1 and CDR2 are DFQATT and SNEGSKA (reference sequence). The CDR3 is 11 amino acids. Remarks on this clone: As yet, its antigen is unknown.

Primers included in the PCR were 60 Vbeta and 13 Jbeta primers. Assay: immunoSEQ multiplex PCR; the TCRdb copy retains only in-frame clones and omits some. Here the sample spans about 170,000 clones, around 77% being singletons. The V call is TRBV20-1, the J call TRBJ1-1, with D tentatively TRBD1 (5 bases). The specimen was PBMCs. This TCR came from a woman aged 50 to 60 in good health and CMV-seropositive. This CDR3 is CSARQGLEAFF. The CDR3, as DNA: TGCAGTGCTAGACAGGGCCTTGAAGCTTTCTTT.